This T cell receptor (beta chain) originates from a study of radiation and T cells in renal cell carcinoma. Study context: Nephrectomy followed 15 Gy stereotactic body radiation by 4 weeks. Study-level findings and limits: Baseline intratumoral clonotype presence is unknown without pretreatment biopsies.

About this clone itself: The antigen is unknown.

Produced via immunoSEQ multiplex PCR; TCRdb's table is partial and in-frame only. This sample carries 150,000 or so clones, 88% of them seen once, and the ten largest clones take over 3.5%. Trimming shortened V by 6 bases and J by 1 base, and 13 bases separated the two germline ends. The CDR3 contains 15 residues. Germline V CDR1 and CDR2: MNHEY, SVGAGI. Time point specified: baseline pretreatment blood. Treatment denoted: 15 Gy SBRT to primary tumor, nephrectomy 4 weeks later. Radiation-treated patients gave blood at baseline, week 2 and week 4. This renal cell carcinoma was of the clear cell type. The chain is built from TRBV6-5 and TRBJ1-5; no firm D call. This receptor was obtained from a woman in her seventies with renal cell carcinoma. The input for sequencing was blood, taken from a patient whose treatment included radiotherapy and nephrectomy. The CDR3 sequence: CASRTTQLSNQPQHF. Here the CDR3 DNA reads TGTGCCAGCAGGACGACACAGCTCAGCAATCAGCCCCAGCATTTT.